A single sample is the source of the 7 T cell receptor beta chains below, sequenced in a study of blood T cell repertoires in COVID-19. Sequenced by immunoSEQ multiplex PCR; TCRdb stores in-frame clones only, minus some. The sample lists about 100,000 clones; 70% to 90% were seen once. Sequences were obtained from peripheral blood. The receptors come from a man older than 75 with acute or convalescent COVID-19.

CDR3 nucleotide sequence: TGTGCCAGCAGCCCGCCTGGGGACAGGGCCTACGAGCAGTACTTC. Translating gives CASSPPGDRAYEQYF. The V gene is TRBV11-2, the J gene TRBJ2-7; 9 nucleotides line up with TRBD1. The germline V gene encodes CDR1 SGHAT and CDR2 FQNNGV. J lost 2 bases, V lost 5 bases, and 7 bases had no gene match. The CDR3 loop spans 15 amino acids.

The V gene is TRBV11-2, the J gene TRBJ1-6; D unresolved. V shed 1 base and J shed 6 bases, with 7 bases lying between them. CDR1 and CDR2 (germline): SGHAT, FQNNGV. The CDR3 length is 14 residues. CDR3 loop: CASSLVGLNSPLHF. The CDR3 DNA is TGTGCCAGCAGCTTAGTGGGCCTTAATTCACCCCTCCACTTT.

J is TRBJ1-5 and V is TRBV6-2 or TRBV6-3; D uncertain. CDR3 size: 17 residues. V shed 0 bases and J shed 3 bases, with 15 bases lying between them. CDR1 is MNHEY, CDR2 SVGEGT, per germline. CDR3 region: CASSYSKIGYNNQPQHF. The CDR3 bases are TGTGCCAGCAGTTACTCGAAGATTGGTTACAACAATCAGCCCCAGCATTTT.

This chain links TRBV25-1 with TRBJ2-5; D might be TRBD2 (6 bases). This CDR3 is built from 15 residues. With 2 bases removed from V and 4 bases from J, the gap between germline ends came to 14 bases. Germline CDR1 and CDR2: MGHDK and SYGVNS. CDR3 DNA: TGTGCCAGCAGTGAAGGAGGGGTCGGGAGAGAGACCCAGTACTTC. Translated, it gives CASSEGGVGRETQYF.

Of note for this clone: The same CDR3 arises from other DNA sequences in this sample as well. The V call is TRBV24-1, the J call TRBJ2-3; perhaps TRBD2 as D (6 bases). The length of the CDR3 is 15 residues. Trimming cost V 1 base and J 1 base, with 8 bases left between them. Germline V gene lookup returns CDR1 KGHDR and CDR2 SFDVKD. In DNA form, the CDR3 reads TGTGCCACCAGTGATTTAGGCGGGGGCACAGATACGCAGTATTTT. Translating gives CATSDLGGGTDTQYF.

This clone was recorded only once. The chain uses TRBV3-1 (or the pseudogene TRBV3-2) and TRBJ1-4; maybe TRBD1 (5 bases). The CDR3 sequence is 17 residues long. The V and J ends lost 0 bases and 2 bases respectively, with 13 bases between them. The germline CDR1 and CDR2 sequences are LGHDT and YNNKEL (reference sequence). CDR3 DNA sequence: TGTGCCAGCAGCCAAGAGGCCCCGGGACTGACTAATGAAAAACTGTTTTTT. Its translation: CASSQEAPGLTNEKLFF.

V is TRBV9 and J is TRBJ2-3; 7 bases match TRBD2. Trimming at V came to 2 bases and at J to 4 bases, leaving 10 bases not matched to a gene. CDR1 is SGDLS and CDR2 is YYNGEE in the germline V gene. This CDR3 has 16 residues. CDR3 protein: CASSVNAGDPPDTQYF. Here the CDR3 DNA reads TGTGCCAGCAGCGTCAACGCGGGAGACCCCCCAGATACGCAGTATTTT.